Listed here are 23 T cell receptor beta chains from one sample, sequenced in a study of CD8+ T cells in alopecia areata. cDNA prepared by RNA extraction and subsequent reverse transcription served as the template for sequencing. Clones were read by immunoSEQ multiplex PCR, and TCRdb kept only the in-frame ones, dropping some. In the table there are 170,000 or so clones, around half of which are singletons. The treatment: oral pan-JAK inhibitor, 5-10 mg twice daily. The sequences come from CD8+ T cells sorted from blood, collected at week 24, from a patient treated with tofacitinib. The source is a human donor with alopecia areata.

The rearrangement joins TRBV4-3 to TRBJ2-7; D remains unclear. Germline lookup yields CDR1 LGHNA and CDR2 YSLEER. The CDR3 has 15 amino acids. V was clipped by 0 bases and J by 5 bases, with 14 bases between them. The CDR3 coding sequence is TGCGCCAGCAGCCAAGAAGCTACCGCGATGGACGAGCAGTACTTC. It yields the protein CASSQEATAMDEQYF.

This clone was picked up a small number of times. This chain links TRBV5-6 with TRBJ2-3; D may be TRBD2 (6 bases). Germline CDR1 is SGHDT and CDR2 is YYEEEE. This CDR3 is 14 amino acids long. Trimming stripped 3 bases from V and 5 bases from J, with 13 bases between. The CDR3 nucleotides read TGTGCCAGCAGCTGGGACCGTAGCGGAGATACGCAGTATTTT. Protein product: CASSWDRSGDTQYF.

The CDR3 nucleotides read TGTGCCAGCAGATCCCACCGGGACTTCGACGAGCAGTACTTC. Translating it yields CASRSHRDFDEQYF. The rearrangement uses TRBV27 and TRBJ2-7; a weak D match, TRBD2 (6 bases). The V gene lost 6 bases and the J gene lost 5 bases, with 17 bases spanning the gap. The CDR3 length is 14 residues. Germline V gene data show CDR1 as MNHEY and CDR2 as SMNVEV (reference sequence).

The chain recombines TRBV15 with TRBJ1-2, with 7 positions matching TRBD1. Germline CDR1 reads LNHNV; CDR2 reads YYDKDF (reference sequence). Trimming cost V 5 bases and J 4 bases; bases outside gene matches: 7. The CDR3 loop spans 14 amino acids. The CDR3 coding sequence is TGTGCCACCAGCTTAACAGGGGAACCCTATGGCTACACCTTC. Translated, it gives CATSLTGEPYGYTF.

This clone was counted between two and nine times. The identical CDR3 is also encoded by other nucleotide sequences in the sample. This rearrangement joins TRBV4-3 to TRBJ1-2; 9 nucleotides line up with TRBD1. Looked up from germline, CDR1 is LGHNA and CDR2 is YSLEER. This CDR3 comprises 15 residues. With 0 bases clipped from V and 3 bases from J, the junction kept 2 bases outside the gene matches. CDR3 amino acids: CASSQDRQGDYGYTF. The CDR3 nucleotides are TGCGCCAGCAGCCAAGATCGACAGGGGGACTATGGCTACACCTTC.

The V and J genes are TRBV4-3 and TRBJ1-3; D is perhaps TRBD1 (5 bases). The V and J ends lost 0 bases and 0 bases respectively, with 15 bases between them. This CDR3 has 18 amino acids. Germline CDR1 LGHNA, CDR2 YSLEER. CDR3 nucleotide sequence: TGCGCCAGCAGCCAAGATCTTACAGGCAGCCGCTCTGGAAACACCATATATTTT. It translates to CASSQDLTGSRSGNTIYF.

V usage is TRBV2 and J usage is TRBJ1-4; 7 positions agree with TRBD1. The CDR3 extends over 16 amino acids. The J segment lost 0 bases and the V segment lost 3 bases, leaving 4 bases of the junction unmatched. Germline V CDR1 and CDR2: SNHLY, FYNNEI. The CDR3 is CASSEGQLATNEKLFF. In DNA form, the CDR3 reads TGTGCCAGCAGTGAGGGACAGCTAGCAACTAATGAAAAACTGTTTTTT.

On this clone: Other DNA variants within this sample encode the same CDR3. The chain couples TRBV5-1 to TRBJ1-1; D gene uncertain. V lost 0 bases, J lost 1 base, and 4 bases lay in between. CDR1 and CDR2 from the germline V gene are SGHRS and YFSETQ. The CDR3 consists of 13 residues. This chain's CDR3 is CASSLGGNTEAFF. The CDR3 coding sequence is TGCGCCAGCAGCTTGGGAGGGAACACTGAAGCTTTCTTT.

This clone was seen just once. V usage is TRBV5-6 and J usage is TRBJ2-4; D is possibly TRBD2 (5 bases). Trimming shortened V by 5 bases and J by 1 base, and 13 bases separated the two germline ends. CDR1 is SGHDT and CDR2 is YYEEEE in the germline V gene. The CDR3 is made up of 15 amino acids. CDR3 bases: TGTGCCAGCAGGACCCTGAGGGAGGCCAAAAACATTCAGTACTTC. Protein: CASRTLREAKNIQYF.

In its sample, this clone was seen a few times. The J gene is TRBJ1-1, the V gene TRBV28; D unresolved. Germline V gene sequence: CDR1 MDHEN, CDR2 SYDVKM. The CDR3 runs 12 residues. The V gene lost 3 bases and the J gene lost 1 base, with 3 bases spanning the gap. CDR3 sequence reads: CASSFGNTEAFF. The DNA of the CDR3 is TGTGCCAGCAGTTTCGGGAACACTGAAGCTTTCTTT.

This clone was observed once. The chain carries TRBV5-6 and TRBJ2-1, with a weak D call TRBD1 (6 bases). V was pared by 0 bases and J by 8 bases, with 15 bases between. Germline CDR1 SGHDT, CDR2 YYEEEE. The CDR3 length is 15 residues. The CDR3: CASSLGDTRIDEQFF. The CDR3 nucleotides are TGTGCCAGCAGCTTGGGGGACACCAGAATCGATGAGCAGTTCTTC.

The chain is built from TRBV29-1 and TRBJ1-1; D is undetermined. Trimming took 3 bases from V and 5 from J, leaving 13 bases between them. The CDR3 loop spans 13 amino acids. CDR1 is SQVTM, CDR2 ANQGSEA, per germline. This CDR3 is CSVDEGYGTEAFF. DNA for the CDR3: TGCAGCGTTGATGAGGGTTATGGGACTGAAGCTTTCTTT.

The chain uses TRBV6-5 and TRBJ2-1; weak D call: TRBD2 (5 bases). V was pared by 10 bases and J by 4 bases, with 8 bases between. The CDR3 runs 11 residues. From germline, CDR1 is MNHEY and CDR2 SVGAGI. CDR3 in DNA: TGTGCCACGGAGGAGTACAATGAGCAGTTCTTC. This codes for CATEEYNEQFF.

The CDR3 DNA reads TGCAGCGTTGATGGTAGCGGGGGGGCCGGTGAGCAGTTCTTC. It is translated as CSVDGSGGAGEQFF. The rearrangement links TRBV29-1 to TRBJ2-1; 11 nucleotides agree with TRBD2. Per the germline V gene, CDR1 is SQVTM and CDR2 is ANQGSEA. V dropped 3 bases and J dropped 9; count of bases not matched to a gene: 7. The CDR3 runs to 14 residues.

V is TRBV4-3 and J is TRBJ1-1; the D is unclear. The germline V gene has CDR1 LGHNA and CDR2 YSLEER. Trimming stripped 1 base from V and 0 bases from J, with 9 bases between. The CDR3 is 15 residues long. CDR3 nucleotide sequence: TGCGCCAGCAGCCAAGGGGTCCGAGTGAACACTGAAGCTTTCTTT. As protein: CASSQGVRVNTEAFF.

V and J are TRBV7-9 and TRBJ2-3; D gene uncertain. V was shortened by 5 bases and J by 6 bases, with 3 bases between the two germline ends. This CDR3 region has 10 residues. Germline CDR1 reads SEHNR; CDR2 reads FQNEAQ (reference sequence). CDR3 nucleotide sequence: TGTGCCAGCAGCGTTGATACGCAGTATTTT. It specifies CASSVDTQYF.

The rearrangement joins TRBV29-1 to TRBJ1-1; possibly TRBD1 for D (6 bases). Trimming shortened V by 3 bases and J by 7 bases, and 21 bases separated the two germline ends. From germline, CDR1 is SQVTM and CDR2 ANQGSEA. CDR3 length equals 15 residues. The CDR3 nucleotides read TGCAGCGTTGATTTGGGTCTGGGACACCCCCTTGAAGCTTTCTTT. This encodes CSVDLGLGHPLEAFF.

This chain links TRBV9 with TRBJ1-2; D gene unclear. CDR1 is SGDLS and CDR2 is YYNGEE in the germline V gene. V was cut by 1 base and J by 4 bases, with 8 bases left in between. There are 13 residues in the CDR3. The CDR3 region is CASSVREAYGYTF. The CDR3 nucleotides read TGTGCCAGCAGCGTAAGAGAAGCCTATGGCTACACCTTC.

This chain joins TRBV2 and TRBJ2-7, with TRBD2 matching over 9 bases. The CDR3 has 14 residues. Germline V CDR1 and CDR2: SNHLY, FYNNEI. With V trimmed by 5 bases and J by 4 bases, 6 bases remained unmatched. CDR3 region: CASSSGTSMYEQYF. For the CDR3, the DNA is TGTGCCAGCAGTTCCGGGACTAGCATGTACGAGCAGTACTTC.

The genes are TRBV29-1 and TRBJ1-1; tentatively, D is TRBD1 (5 bases). The length of the CDR3 is 12 residues. The V and J ends lost 6 bases and 1 base respectively, with 9 bases between them. Germline CDR1 SQVTM, CDR2 ANQGSEA. CDR3 nucleotides: TGCAGCGTGGGGGACTGGAACACTGAAGCTTTCTTT. Translating gives CSVGDWNTEAFF. The entire variable domain, with the rest obtained from reference TRBV29-1 and TRBJ1-1, is as follows: SAVISQKPSRDICQRGTSLTIQCQVDSQVTMMFWYRQQPGQSLTLIATANQGSEATYESGFVIDKFPISRPNLTFSTLTVSNMSPEDSSIYLCSVGDWNTEAFFGQGTRLTVV.

In nucleotides, the CDR3 is TGTGCCAGCAGCTTTAGAACAGAGAACACTGAAGCTTTCTTT. Translated: CASSFRTENTEAFF. The chain couples TRBV5-6 to TRBJ1-1; no clear D. This CDR3 is built from 14 residues. Looked up from germline, CDR1 is SGHDT and CDR2 is YYEEEE. Trimming shortened V by 2 bases and J by 1 base, and 9 bases separated the two germline ends.

The chain employs TRBV27 and TRBJ2-7, with D uncertain. The CDR3 sequence is 15 residues long. V lost 2 bases and J 1 base, leaving 12 bases between the germline ends. Germline loops: CDR1 MNHEY, CDR2 SMNVEV (reference sequence). The CDR3 loop is CASSLRLTDSYEQYF. CDR3 sequence (DNA): TGTGCCAGCAGTTTACGTCTAACAGATTCCTACGAGCAGTACTTC.

V is TRBV10-3 and J is TRBJ2-1, with no clear D. This CDR3 has 14 amino acids. V gave up 3 bases and J gave up 0 bases, with 6 bases separating them. CDR1 and CDR2 from the germline V gene are ENHRY and SYGVKD. Here the CDR3 reads CAISESSSYNEQFF. CDR3 DNA: TGTGCCATCAGTGAATCGAGCTCCTACAATGAGCAGTTCTTC.